These 20 T cell receptor beta chains share one sample of origin, sequenced in a study of blood T cells in healthy people across ages. The authors ran a second PCR of 7 to 11 cycles using a sample-barcoded 5' primer and a J-beta primer mix. MiXCR, applied by TCRdb to the 5' RACE reads, yields one record per CDR3 protein. The top ten hold 20% to 25% of the sample, which has around 900,000 distinct CDR3 sequences, roughly half seen once. Sequenced: blood. The receptors come from a woman in her fifties or sixties in good health.

The chain employs TRBV5-1 and TRBJ2-1; 7 nucleotides line up with TRBD1. This CDR3 has 15 amino acids. Germline V gives CDR1 SGHRS, CDR2 YFSETQ. J lost 3 bases, V lost 5 bases, and 8 bases had no gene match. The CDR3 spells CASRIDRVSYNEQFF. CDR3 in DNA: TGCGCCAGCAGGATTGACAGGGTTAGCTACAATGAGCAGTTCTTC.

V usage is TRBV4-1 and J usage is TRBJ2-7; 9 nucleotides align to TRBD1. The CDR3 is 14 amino acids. The germline CDR1 and CDR2 sequences are MGHRA and YSYEKL. The V segment lost 4 bases and the J segment 4 bases; nucleotides outside the gene matches: 5. This CDR3 reads CASSRRDRDYEQYF. CDR3 DNA sequence: TGCGCCAGCAGCCGCCGGGACAGGGATTACGAGCAGTACTTC.

In its sample, this clonotype was seen a few times. The V and J genes are TRBV3-1 and TRBJ1-2; a possible D gene is TRBD1 (5 bases). V shed 4 bases and J shed 0 bases, with 18 bases lying between them. Germline V gene lookup returns CDR1 LGHDT and CDR2 YNNKEL (reference sequence). The length of the CDR3 is 17 residues. The CDR3 is CASSRKLPGRTNYGYTF. CDR3 coding DNA: TGTGCCAGCAGCCGAAAATTACCAGGGCGAACTAACTATGGCTACACCTTC.

Notes on this clonotype: Sequence at one end of the junction differs from germline and may be a read error. V is TRBV12-3 or TRBV12-4 and J is TRBJ2-1, with a weak D call TRBD2 (6 bases). The CDR3 loop spans 13 amino acids. The CDR3 DNA reads TGTGCCGGCAGTCCCCGGGTAAGCGGGGAGCAGTTCTTC. It codes for CAGSPRVSGEQFF.

This clonotype was found a few times. The J gene is TRBJ1-1, the V gene TRBV4-1; no reliable D call. The germline V gene has CDR1 MGHRA and CDR2 YSYEKL. V was pared by 1 base and J by 3 bases, with 18 bases between. CDR3 length equals 17 residues. The CDR3 protein is CASSQVGRRRLDTEAFF. The CDR3 DNA reads as TGCGCCAGCAGCCAAGTCGGACGGAGGAGGTTGGACACTGAAGCTTTCTTT.

This rearrangement joins TRBV29-1 to TRBJ1-2, with a possible D match to TRBD1 (6 bases). V lost 3 bases and J 2 bases, leaving 19 bases between the germline ends. Germline lookup yields CDR1 SQVTM and CDR2 ANQGSEA. This CDR3 region has 16 residues. The chain's CDR3 is CSVDQRGVGPNYGYTF. DNA for the CDR3: TGCAGCGTTGACCAAAGGGGGGTAGGCCCAAACTATGGCTACACCTTC.

V usage is TRBV25-1 and J usage is TRBJ1-2; D possibly corresponds to TRBD1 (6 bases). V lost 6 bases to trimming and J lost 4 bases, with 15 bases between them. Germline V CDR1 and CDR2: MGHDK, SYGVNS. The CDR3 runs to 14 residues. Here the CDR3 DNA reads TGTGCCAGCAGGGGGGCCCTACGCGGCTATGGCTACACCTTC. This translates into CASRGALRGYGYTF.

This clonotype has just a few counts. The J gene is TRBJ2-1, the V gene TRBV2; 10 bases fit TRBD1. J gave up 8 bases and V 4 bases, and 8 bases lay outside the gene matches. Germline V gene lookup returns CDR1 SNHLY and CDR2 FYNNEI. The CDR3 is 15 residues long. The CDR3 reads CASSGGQGMWDEQFF. The CDR3 region has the DNA TGTGCCAGCAGTGGGGGACAGGGGATGTGGGATGAGCAGTTCTTC.

This chain links TRBV19 with TRBJ2-7, with 8 bases that match TRBD2. V was pared by 4 bases and J by 3 bases, with 5 bases of the junction left unmatched. CDR1 and CDR2 from the germline V gene are LNHDA and SQIVND (reference sequence). CDR3 size: 14 residues. In DNA form, the CDR3 reads TGTGCCAGTAGTAAGAGCGGGAGCTTCTACGAGCAGTACTTC. Its translation: CASSKSGSFYEQYF.

The genes are TRBV2 and TRBJ2-4; D is undetermined. CDR1 is SNHLY and CDR2 is FYNNEI in the germline V gene. The CDR3 has 15 residues. V dropped 4 bases and J dropped 0 bases, with 10 bases sitting between them. The CDR3 nucleotides are TGTGCCAGCAGTGCGCTACACGGAGCCAAAAACATTCAGTACTTC. It translates to CASSALHGAKNIQYF.

The rearrangement uses TRBV4-1 and TRBJ2-1; TRBD2 matches 7 bases. Losses at the gene ends were 4 bases for V and 8 bases for J; bases not matched to a gene: 11. CDR3 size: 15 residues. From germline, CDR1 is MGHRA and CDR2 YSYEKL. The CDR3 sequence is CASSLPGGLVDEQFF. The CDR3 DNA follows: TGCGCCAGCAGCCTCCCAGGTGGACTAGTGGATGAGCAGTTCTTC.

This clonotype was found a few times. The chain links TRBV6-2 or TRBV6-3 to TRBJ2-7; 12 bases map to TRBD2. Per the germline V gene, CDR1 is MNHEY and CDR2 is SVGEGT. The CDR3 contains 14 residues. V gave up 8 bases and J gave up 2 bases; unmatched junction bases: 4. In DNA, the CDR3 is TGTGCCAGCGGTCTAGCGGGAGGGCCCTACGAGCAGTACTTC. Translated: CASGLAGGPYEQYF.

This chain uses TRBV6-4 with TRBJ2-1, with TRBD2 matching 11 bases. The CDR3 is 16 amino acids. Unmatched junction bases numbered 3, after V lost 0 bases and J lost 5 bases. Germline assignment: CDR1 MRHNA and CDR2 SNTAGT. DNA of the CDR3: TGTGCCAGCAGTGACTCAGGACTAGCGGGTCACAATGAGCAGTTCTTC. Protein: CASSDSGLAGHNEQFF.

This clonotype was seen more than once but under ten times. The rearrangement uses TRBV20-1 and TRBJ2-3; unclear D gene. The CDR3 spans 14 residues. Trimming shortened V by 3 bases and J by 1 base, and 11 bases separated the two germline ends. Germline loops: CDR1 DFQATT, CDR2 SNEGSKA (reference sequence). This chain's CDR3 is CSARARAGTDTQYF. For the CDR3, the DNA is TGCAGTGCTAGGGCCCGGGCGGGCACAGATACGCAGTATTTT.

This clonotype has just one count. J is TRBJ2-1 and V is TRBV7-9, with TRBD2 matching 8 bases. This CDR3 comprises 12 residues. Germline V CDR1 and CDR2: SEHNR, FQNEAQ (reference sequence). The J segment lost 14 bases and the V segment lost 3 bases, leaving 6 bases of the junction unmatched. CDR3 amino acids: CASSLSGGLEFF. DNA of the CDR3: TGTGCCAGCAGCTTGTCGGGAGGGCTCGAGTTCTTC.

The genes are TRBV6-5 and TRBJ1-6; 7 nucleotides match TRBD1. The germline gives CDR1 MNHEY, CDR2 SVGAGI. The CDR3 is 14 amino acids. The ends lost 6 bases at V and 7 bases at J; junction bases unmatched: 6. DNA for the CDR3: TGTGCCAGCAGCAGACAGGGTTTGAATTCACCCCTCCACTTT. It translates to CASSRQGLNSPLHF.

The V and J genes are TRBV20-1 and TRBJ2-3, with 9 bases that match TRBD2. The germline CDR1 and CDR2 sequences are DFQATT and SNEGSKA (reference sequence). V lost 5 bases, J lost 2 bases, and 5 bases stayed unmatched. The CDR3 runs 14 residues. The CDR3 DNA reads as TGCAGTGCTGGTAGCGGGAGCGACACAGATACGCAGTATTTT. This sequence encodes CSAGSGSDTDTQYF.

This chain joins TRBV6-2 or TRBV6-3 and TRBJ2-1; D possibly matches TRBD1 or TRBD2 (6 bases each). The CDR3 has 17 amino acids. In germline, CDR1 is MNHEY, CDR2 SVGEGT. Trimming stripped 2 bases from V and 4 bases from J, with 18 bases between. The CDR3 DNA reads TGTGCCAGCAGTTACCTCCTAGGGGGGTTAGAGTACAATGAGCAGTTCTTC. Residues: CASSYLLGGLEYNEQFF.

This clonotype was seen only a few times. The CDR3 coding sequence is TGTGCCTCAAGGAGGGCGGAGTACGAGCAGTACTTC. This codes for CASRRAEYEQYF. This chain uses TRBV7-9 with TRBJ2-7; D is possibly TRBD2 (6 bases). Germline V gives CDR1 SEHNR, CDR2 FQNEAQ (reference sequence). The CDR3 is made up of 12 amino acids. V dropped 11 bases and J dropped 4 bases, with 15 bases sitting between them. Combining the CDR3 with reference TRBV7-9 and TRBJ2-7 gives the whole variable domain DTGVSQNPRHKITKRGQNVTFRCDPISEHNRLYWYRQTLGQGPEFLTYFQNEAQLEKSRLLSDRFSAERPKGSFSTLEIQRTEQGDSAMYLCASRRAEYEQYFGPGTRLTVT.

The chain is built from TRBV20-1 and TRBJ2-4; TRBD2 aligns across 8 bases. Trimming cost V 2 bases and J 7 bases; bases outside gene matches: 4. CDR1 is DFQATT, CDR2 SNEGSKA, per germline (reference sequence). There are 13 residues in the CDR3. The DNA of the CDR3 is TGCAGTGCTAGACCAGCGGGAGTGAACATTCAGTACTTC. This gives the protein CSARPAGVNIQYF.